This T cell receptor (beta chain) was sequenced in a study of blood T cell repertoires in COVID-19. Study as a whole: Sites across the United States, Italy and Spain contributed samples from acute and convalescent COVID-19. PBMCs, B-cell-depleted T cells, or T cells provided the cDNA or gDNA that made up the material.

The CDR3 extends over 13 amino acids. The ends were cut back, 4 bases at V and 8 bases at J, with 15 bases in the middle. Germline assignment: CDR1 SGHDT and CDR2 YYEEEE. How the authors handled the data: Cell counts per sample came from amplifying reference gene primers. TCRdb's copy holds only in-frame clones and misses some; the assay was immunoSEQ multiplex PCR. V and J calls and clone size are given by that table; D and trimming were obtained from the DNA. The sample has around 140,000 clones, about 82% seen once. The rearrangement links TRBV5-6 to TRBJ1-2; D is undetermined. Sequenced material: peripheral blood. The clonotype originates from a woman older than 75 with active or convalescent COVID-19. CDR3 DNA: TGTGCCAGCAGCCCTTACCGTCGCGGGGGCTACACCTTC. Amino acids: CASSPYRRGGYTF.